The rows below give T cell receptor beta chains drawn from one sample of a study of cytomegalovirus exposure and HLA in healthy donors. The method was immunoSEQ multiplex PCR; TCRdb's version includes in-frame clones alone and lacks a portion of them. The sample lists some 150,000 clones; more than 60% were seen once. Sequencing was done on a sample of PBMCs. Source of these receptors: a female donor in good health and CMV-seronegative. The CDR3 runs from the conserved cysteine through the conserved F or W. Each record gives: D gene, V gene, J gene, clone size, CDR3 DNA, CDR3 protein. A D gene is named only where the DNA matches it firmly. Size is omitted from some rows. Given values are once, few, many or a class for expanded clones.

D: TRBD1
V: TRBV6-5
J: TRBJ2-7
size: .
DNA: TGTGCCAGCAGTTACTCGACAGGGTTAGGCTACGAGCAGTACTTC
CDR3: CASSYSTGLGYEQYF

D: TRBD1
V: TRBV19
J: TRBJ1-1
size: few
DNA: TGTGCCAGTAGCCCAAGGACAGGGGGCACTGAAGCTTTCTTT
CDR3: CASSPRTGGTEAFF

D: .
V: TRBV13
J: TRBJ1-2
size: .
DNA: TGTGCCAGCAGCTTGTCGGGTTCGGCTAACTATGGCTACACCTTC
CDR3: CASSLSGSANYGYTF

D: .
V: TRBV5-6
J: TRBJ2-1
size: .
DNA: TGTGCCAGCAGCTTGGCCGGGGAGTCCTACGACGAGCAGTTCTTC
CDR3: CASSLAGESYDEQFF

D: .
V: TRBV5-4
J: TRBJ2-2
size: .
DNA: TGTGCCAGCCGCCGACTAAAACAGGGTGCCACCGGGGAGCTGTTTTTT
CDR3: CASRRLKQGATGELFF

D: .
V: TRBV5-1
J: TRBJ2-1
size: .
DNA: TGCGCCAGCAGCTCCGAACTAGGGAGCTCCTACAATGAGCAGTTCTTC
CDR3: CASSSELGSSYNEQFF

D: .
V: TRBV27
J: TRBJ1-1
size: .
DNA: TGTGCCAGCAGTTTAGTTGGGAGTCCGAACACTGAAGCTTTCTTT
CDR3: CASSLVGSPNTEAFF

D: .
V: TRBV29-1
J: TRBJ2-7
size: .
DNA: TGCAGCGTTGAAACCCAGGGCCAGGACTACGAGCAGTACTTC
CDR3: CSVETQGQDYEQYF

D: .
V: TRBV25-1
J: TRBJ1-3
size: .
DNA: TGTGCCAGCAGTGAGGCGGTTTCTGGAAACACCATATATTTT
CDR3: CASSEAVSGNTIYF

D: .
V: TRBV7-6
J: TRBJ2-1
size: .
DNA: TGTGCCAGCAGCTCCCGAGGGAACAGCATACAAAGGCAGTTCTTC
CDR3: CASSSRGNSIQRQFF

D: TRBD1
V: TRBV9
J: TRBJ2-7
size: once
DNA: TGTGCCAGCAGCGTCGCCGGGACAGACTACGAGCAGTACTTC
CDR3: CASSVAGTDYEQYF

D: TRBD1
V: TRBV28
J: TRBJ1-6
size: .
DNA: TGTGCCACCGACCGGACAGGGGATAATTCACCCCTCCACTTT
CDR3: CATDRTGDNSPLHF

D: .
V: TRBV15
J: TRBJ1-2
size: .
DNA: TGTGCCACCAGCAGACAGGGTTATGGCTACACCTTC
CDR3: CATSRQGYGYTF

D: .
V: TRBV7-9
J: TRBJ1-1
size: .
DNA: TGTGCCAGCAGCTTATATGACAGAGAAGCTTTCTTT
CDR3: CASSLYDREAFF

D: .
V: TRBV5-1
J: TRBJ2-7
size: .
DNA: TGCGCCAGCAGCTCGGACAGTCTTTCCTACGAGCAGTACTTC
CDR3: CASSSDSLSYEQYF

D: .
V: TRBV28
J: TRBJ2-7
size: .
DNA: TGTGCCAGCAGTTCAGGGTTTGAGCAGTACTTC
CDR3: CASSSGFEQYF

D: .
V: TRBV7-6
J: TRBJ2-3
size: .
DNA: TGTGCCAGCAGCTTAGCAGGGGAAGACACAGATACGCAGTATTTT
CDR3: CASSLAGEDTDTQYF

D: .
V: TRBV5-1
J: TRBJ2-7
size: .
DNA: TGCGCCAGCAGCTTCGATTTCGATGGTAGGCAGGGCGCCTACGAGCAGTACTTC
CDR3: CASSFDFDGRQGAYEQYF

D: TRBD1
V: TRBV6-5
J: TRBJ1-2
size: .
DNA: TGTGCCAGCAGTTATACAGGGGCAGATGGCTACACCTTC
CDR3: CASSYTGADGYTF

D: .
V: TRBV21-1
J: TRBJ1-4
size: .
DNA: TGTGCCAGCAGCATTAAAACAGTCCTTAATGAAAAACTGTTTTTT
CDR3: CASSIKTVLNEKLFF

D: .
V: TRBV27
J: TRBJ2-3
size: .
DNA: TGTGCCAGCAGTCCTAGGGGGACCCCCTTAGGTCCAGATACGCAGTATTTT
CDR3: CASSPRGTPLGPDTQYF

D: TRBD1
V: TRBV9
J: TRBJ1-1
size: few
DNA: TGTGCCAGCAGCACAGGGGCCGCTAACACTGAAGCTTTCTTT
CDR3: CASSTGAANTEAFF

D: TRBD1
V: TRBV7-8
J: TRBJ2-1
size: .
DNA: TGTGCCAGCAGCCCACGACAGGGGAGCTCCTACAATGAGCAGTTCTTC
CDR3: CASSPRQGSSYNEQFF

D: .
V: TRBV15
J: TRBJ2-3
size: .
DNA: TGTGCCACCAGCAGGGGGGAGGCAGAGGCTAGCACAGATACGCAGTATTTT
CDR3: CATSRGEAEASTDTQYF

D: .
V: TRBV7-2
J: TRBJ2-3
size: .
DNA: TGTGCCAGCAGCTCAAGTAGAGCAGATACGCAGTATTTT
CDR3: CASSSSRADTQYF

D: .
V: TRBV2
J: TRBJ1-1
size: once
DNA: TGTGCCAGCAGTGAAGTTACAACCGGGACAACTGAAGCTTTCTTT
CDR3: CASSEVTTGTTEAFF

D: TRBD1
V: TRBV6-6
J: TRBJ1-1
size: .
DNA: TGTGCCAGCAGTAACGAACAGGGGCCAGGGAACACTGAAGCTTTCTTT
CDR3: CASSNEQGPGNTEAFF

D: TRBD2
V: TRBV4-1
J: TRBJ2-7
size: .
DNA: TGCGCCAGCAGTCCAACTAGCGGGGAATCCTACGAGCAGTACTTC
CDR3: CASSPTSGESYEQYF

D: TRBD1
V: TRBV7-6
J: TRBJ2-1
size: .
DNA: TGTGCCAGCAGCATCACCGGGACAGGGTTGGGTGAGCAGTTCTTC
CDR3: CASSITGTGLGEQFF

D: TRBD1
V: TRBV18
J: TRBJ1-4
size: .
DNA: TGTGCCAGCTCACCGACGGGACAGGGTGGTTTTGTCGAAAAACTGTTTTTT
CDR3: CASSPTGQGGFVEKLFF

D: TRBD2
V: TRBV5-1
J: TRBJ2-5
size: .
DNA: TGCGCCAGCAGCTCTACTAGCGGCCAAGAGACCCAGTACTTC
CDR3: CASSSTSGQETQYF

D: .
V: TRBV6-4
J: TRBJ1-5
size: .
DNA: TGTGCCAGCAGTTACGGACATAGCAATCAGCCCCAGCATTTT
CDR3: CASSYGHSNQPQHF

D: TRBD1
V: TRBV30
J: TRBJ1-5
size: once
DNA: TGCGCCTGGAGGAAGCAGGGGGTGAGTGATCAGCCCCAGCATTTT
CDR3: CAWRKQGVSDQPQHF

D: TRBD2
V: TRBV2
J: TRBJ2-7
size: few
DNA: TGTGCCAGCAAACTAGCGGGGGGATCCTACGAGCAGTACTTC
CDR3: CASKLAGGSYEQYF

D: TRBD1
V: TRBV9
J: TRBJ2-7
size: .
DNA: TGTGCCAGCAGCGTAAGCCAGGGGGCGCTTTCCGAGCAGTACTTC
CDR3: CASSVSQGALSEQYF

D: TRBD1
V: TRBV25-1
J: TRBJ2-7
size: .
DNA: TGTGCCAGCAGTGATGGAAGGTCGGACAGGCTCTACGAGCAGTACTTC
CDR3: CASSDGRSDRLYEQYF

D: TRBD1
V: TRBV7-9
J: TRBJ1-1
size: .
DNA: TGTTCCAGCAGCTCCGGGACAGGGAACGAAGCTTTCTTT
CDR3: CSSSSGTGNEAFF

D: .
V: TRBV5-1
J: TRBJ1-1
size: .
DNA: TGCGCCAGCAGCTTGGGAGGCGGGCAGAAAGACACTGAAGCTTTCTTT
CDR3: CASSLGGGQKDTEAFF